Only a few counts were recorded for the clone carrying this T cell receptor (beta chain). What it recognizes is unknown. This sample was included in a study of T cell responses to AZD1222 COVID-19 vaccine. The table came from immunoSEQ multiplex PCR; TCRdb's copy has only in-frame clones and leaves some out. The repertoire consists of approximately 70,000 clones, with roughly 88% occurring once and the leading ten covering less than 3%. Germline V gene sequence: CDR1 MNHEY, CDR2 SMNVEV (reference sequence). The CDR3 contains 15 residues. V dropped 6 bases and J dropped 5; count of bases not matched to a gene: 6. Study-level results: Only five or six AZD1222 recipients tested seropositive at baseline. Repertoire samples came only from after the peak T cell response. Spike as a whole was targeted by vaccine-associated CD4 TCRs, dominant at 160-218 and 743-854. Increases in Spike-specific TCR breadth and depth were seen after two AZD1222 doses.

The rearrangement uses TRBV27 and TRBJ2-3; 12 bases are shared with TRBD2. This material consisted of peripheral blood, taken on day 0 of AZD1222 vaccination. The receptor was derived from an adult in good health. CDR3 coding DNA: TGTGCCAGCAGCCCCCTGACTAGCGGGGGAGATACGCAGTATTTT. Residues: CASSPLTSGGDTQYF.